This TCR beta chain was captured in a study of T cell responses to AZD1222 COVID-19 vaccine. Across the whole study: Pooling was applied to second doses at about 4 or about 12 weeks.

This clone was observed a few times. There are 13 residues in the CDR3. Germline values: CDR1 SGHTA, CDR2 FQGNSA. V gave up 1 base and J gave up 9 bases, with 7 bases separating them. Method: immunoSEQ multiplex PCR; TCRdb's copy keeps in-frame clones and lacks some. The sample lists 90,000 or so clones, over 70% occurring once. This chain links TRBV7-2 with TRBJ1-6, with TRBD1 as a possible D gene (6 bases). The material sequenced was peripheral blood, taken on day 0 of AZD1222 vaccination. The receptor comes from an adult in good health. The CDR3 DNA reads as TGTGCCAGCAGCTTAGAGGGGGGTTCACCCCTCCACTTT. Protein sequence: CASSLEGGSPLHF.